The source of this T cell receptor beta chain is a study of T cells in Graves' hyperthyroidism and ophthalmopathy (dated by TCRdb to about 2019). About the study as a whole: A discovery cohort of roughly 96 patients, fewer than 50 with Graves' ophthalmopathy and 57 with stable Graves' hyperthyroidism, was used to find distinguishing TCR V-J signatures. The 80 to 100 discovery patients were randomly divided into training and test sets at a 7:3 ratio. According to the paper, TCR Vbeta CDR3 sequencing was carried out on some 130 peripheral blood samples, which came from fewer than 50 ophthalmopathy, around 74 hyperthyroidism and around 17 progressor patients. Following sampling, methimazole starting at 30 mg daily was given to hyperthyroidism patients, and high-dose intravenous methylprednisolone was given to ophthalmopathy patients. The study also compared thyroid tissue and blood T-cell repertoires from several Graves' hyperthyroidism patients. Prospective prediction of ophthalmopathy was tested in an independent validation cohort of fewer than 20 hyperthyroidism patients and around 16 patients who later progressed to ophthalmopathy.

Patients with uncontrolled infections, other autoimmune diseases, pregnancy or lactation were excluded. Diagnoses were established on the basis of clinical symptoms, serum thyroxine and TRAb, thyroid ultrasound, and orbital computed tomography. Total RNA was extracted with Trizol reagent, and quality was checked on an Agilent 2100 Bioanalyzer. This clonotype was seen more than once but under ten times. Its antigen specificity is not known. The conserved closing phenylalanine or tryptophan is absent in this CDR3, likely reflecting a read error. TCR beta CDR3 regions were amplified from RNA transcripts. The TCR CDR3 was subjected to a first round of RT-PCR using the HTBI primer set and the Qiagen OneStep RT-PCR kit. A second multiplex PCR round built the libraries, followed by size selection and purification. Paired-end sequencing of the libraries was performed with 100 bp reads on an Illumina HiSeq2000. The study's processing was this. SOAPnuke was used to process the raw data, with reads discarded if the reads contained adapters or uncalled bases, had a mean Phred below 15, or lacked an exact constant-primer or identifier match. COPE v1.2.5 was used to merge high-quality paired reads, and clonotypes were defined as unique nucleotide sequences. Clonotypes were aligned to IMGT TRBV, TRBD and TRBJ reference segments using MiTCR v1.1. The analysis was restricted to V-J combinations with a frequency above 0.0001, which together covered 99.2% of the repertoires. A TCS score was defined as the ratio between F50 (clonal expansion) and ExV (chaos), using BLOSUM62-based TCRdist between CDR3 peptides within each V-J. Welch's t-statistics and random forest reduced around 520 V-J features to roughly 13, which were used in a naive Bayes classifier (R e1071). Thyroid-blood repertoire similarity was quantified with the Morisita-Horn index. The raw public data were reprocessed by TCRdb itself: fastp quality trimming at Q25, MiXCR clonotype calling, in-frame beta chains only. All rows with the same CDR3 protein become a single entry with the most common DNA and genes. The V and J calls come from TCRdb's annotation, not from the publication. The sample profile shows roughly 500,000 distinct CDR3 sequences; approximately 44% of them were found once. The ten largest clonotypes hold 19% of the sample.

Broad study findings and their caveats: In cross-validation, a model built on a 13 V-J signature told ophthalmopathy apart from stable hyperthyroidism with approximately 90% sensitivity and about 81% specificity, and in testing the same model reached 80%/75%. No statistical method was used to fix the sample size in advance, and group allocation was not hidden from the investigators. Most expanded thyroid clonotypes (frequency above 0.001) were also detected in blood, a finding suggesting that blood repertoires may reflect thyroid immune responses. During validation, the model predicted progression to ophthalmopathy a median of about 6.3 months ahead of onset, with around 65% sensitivity and 72% to 80% specificity.

Sequencing was carried out using peripheral blood or thyroid tissue (not recorded which). The TCR was taken from an adult woman with Graves' disease, either hyperthyroidism or ophthalmopathy (not recorded which).

The CDR3 loop reads CASTGTGDTEAFL. The DNA reads TGTGCCAGCACCGGGACAGGGGACACTGAAGCTTTCCTT. The chain employs TRBV28 and TRBJ1-1; 10 central nucleotides agree with TRBD1. The germline V gene specifies MDHEN as CDR1 and SYDVKM as CDR2. The CDR3 is 13 amino acids in total, end residues counted. This entry keeps only the CDR3 DNA: 39 bases, framed from base 1. Unmatched junction bases come to 2, with V trimmed by 7 bases and J by 3 bases.